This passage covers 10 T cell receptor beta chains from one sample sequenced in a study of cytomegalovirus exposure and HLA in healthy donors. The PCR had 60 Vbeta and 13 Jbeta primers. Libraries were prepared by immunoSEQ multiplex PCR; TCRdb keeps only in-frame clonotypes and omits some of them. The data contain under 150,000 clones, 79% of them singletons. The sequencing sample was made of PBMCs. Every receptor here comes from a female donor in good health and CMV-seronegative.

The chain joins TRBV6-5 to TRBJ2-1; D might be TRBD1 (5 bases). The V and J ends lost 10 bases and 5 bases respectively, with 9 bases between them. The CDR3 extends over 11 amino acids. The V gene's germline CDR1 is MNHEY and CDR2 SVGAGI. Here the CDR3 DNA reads TGTGCCACCACACAGGACAATGAGCAGTTCTTC. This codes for CATTQDNEQFF.

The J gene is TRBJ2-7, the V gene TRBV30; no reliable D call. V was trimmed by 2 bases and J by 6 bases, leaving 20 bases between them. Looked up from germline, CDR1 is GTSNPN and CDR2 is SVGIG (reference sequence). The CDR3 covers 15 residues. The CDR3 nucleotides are TGTGCCTGGAGTCTATCGCGACTCCTTGCCGGCGAGCAGTACTTC. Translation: CAWSLSRLLAGEQYF.

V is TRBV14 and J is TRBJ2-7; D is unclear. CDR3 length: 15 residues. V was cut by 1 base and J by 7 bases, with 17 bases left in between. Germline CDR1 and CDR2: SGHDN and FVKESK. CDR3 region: CASSQGPNRPVEQYF. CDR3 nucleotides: TGTGCCAGCAGCCAAGGGCCGAACCGTCCCGTGGAGCAGTACTTC.

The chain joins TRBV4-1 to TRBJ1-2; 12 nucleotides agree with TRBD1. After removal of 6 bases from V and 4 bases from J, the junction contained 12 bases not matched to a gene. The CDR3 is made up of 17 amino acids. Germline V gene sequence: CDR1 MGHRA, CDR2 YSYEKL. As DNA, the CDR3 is TGCGCCAGCAGACCAGGGGGACAGGGGGCGCGTCGCTATGGCTACACCTTC. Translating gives CASRPGGQGARRYGYTF.

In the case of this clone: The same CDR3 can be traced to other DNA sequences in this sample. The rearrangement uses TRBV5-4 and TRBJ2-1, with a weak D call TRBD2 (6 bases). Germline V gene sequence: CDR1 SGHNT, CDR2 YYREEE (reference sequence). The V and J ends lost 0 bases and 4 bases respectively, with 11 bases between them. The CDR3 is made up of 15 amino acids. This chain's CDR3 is CASSLGAGPYNEQFF. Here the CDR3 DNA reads TGTGCCAGCAGCTTGGGGGCGGGACCTTACAATGAGCAGTTCTTC.

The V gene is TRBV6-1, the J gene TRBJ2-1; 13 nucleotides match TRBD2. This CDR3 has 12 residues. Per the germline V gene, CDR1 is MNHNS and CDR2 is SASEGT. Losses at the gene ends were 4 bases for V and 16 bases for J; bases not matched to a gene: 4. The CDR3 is CASSVGLAGDFF. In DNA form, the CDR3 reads TGTGCCAGCAGTGTCGGACTAGCGGGGGACTTCTTC.

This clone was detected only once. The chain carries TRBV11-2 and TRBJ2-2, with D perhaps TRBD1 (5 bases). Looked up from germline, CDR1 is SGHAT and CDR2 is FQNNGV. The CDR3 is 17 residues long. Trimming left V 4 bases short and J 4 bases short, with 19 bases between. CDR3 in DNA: TGTGCCAGCAGCTATTCCCTACTCCAGGGTTCCACCGGGGAGCTGTTTTTT. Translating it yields CASSYSLLQGSTGELFF.

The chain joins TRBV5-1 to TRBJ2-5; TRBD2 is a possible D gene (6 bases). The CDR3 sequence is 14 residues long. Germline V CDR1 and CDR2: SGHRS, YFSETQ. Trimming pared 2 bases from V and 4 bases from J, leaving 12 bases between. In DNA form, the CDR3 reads TGCGCCAGCAGCTTAGCCACTAGCCGAGAGACCCAGTACTTC. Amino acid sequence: CASSLATSRETQYF. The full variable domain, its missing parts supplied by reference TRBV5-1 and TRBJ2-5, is KAGVTQTPRYLIKTRGQQVTLSCSPISGHRSVSWYQQTPGQGLQFLFEYFSETQRNKGNFPGRFSGRQFSNSRSEMNVSTLELGDSALYLCASSLATSRETQYFGPGTRLLVL.

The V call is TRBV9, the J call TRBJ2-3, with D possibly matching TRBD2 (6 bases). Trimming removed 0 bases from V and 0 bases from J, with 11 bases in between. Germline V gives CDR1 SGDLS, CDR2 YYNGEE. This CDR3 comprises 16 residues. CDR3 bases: TGTGCCAGCAGCGTAGCTTCGGGGGAAAGCACAGATACGCAGTATTTT. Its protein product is CASSVASGESTDTQYF.

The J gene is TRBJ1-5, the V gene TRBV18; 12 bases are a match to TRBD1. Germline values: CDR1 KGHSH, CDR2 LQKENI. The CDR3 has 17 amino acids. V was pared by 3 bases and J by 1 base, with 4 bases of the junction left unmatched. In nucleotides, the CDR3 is TGTGCCAGCTCACCTGGGGACAGGGGGCGGAGCAATCAGCCCCAGCATTTT. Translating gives CASSPGDRGRSNQPQHF.